Shown below are 15 T cell receptor beta chains from a single sample sequenced in a study of cytomegalovirus exposure and HLA in healthy donors. The PCR used 60 Vbeta and 13 Jbeta primers. TCRdb keeps only in-frame clones here, not all; method: immunoSEQ multiplex PCR. The table for this sample gives under 200,000 clones. Material for sequencing was PBMCs. These TCRs come from a man in his thirties or forties in good health and CMV-seronegative.

The chain links TRBV4-1 to TRBJ1-5; D might be TRBD1 (6 bases). Germline V gene sequence: CDR1 MGHRA, CDR2 YSYEKL. Trimming left V 4 bases short and J 8 bases short, with 15 bases between. This CDR3 has 14 residues. The CDR3, as DNA: TGCGCCAGCAGCCTATACAGGGTTGGGGAGCCCCAGCATTTT. It specifies CASSLYRVGEPQHF.

The chain has TRBV18 and TRBJ2-1; 13 bases are a match to TRBD2. Trimming removed 6 bases from V and 6 bases from J; junction bases left unmatched: 14. CDR3 length equals 18 residues. CDR1 is KGHSH and CDR2 is LQKENI in the germline V gene. The CDR3 loop reads CASSLSLIGTSGINEQFF. CDR3 nucleotides: TGTGCCAGCTCGCTAAGTTTGATCGGGACTAGCGGGATCAATGAGCAGTTCTTC.

This sequence joins TRBV6-5 and TRBJ1-4; D not certain. CDR1 and CDR2 (germline): MNHEY, SVGAGI. The CDR3 is 15 residues long. V dropped 6 bases and J dropped 4 bases, with 15 bases sitting between them. DNA for the CDR3: TGTGCCAGCAGGGATAGGTATGCGGATAATGAAAAACTGTTTTTT. Amino acids: CASRDRYADNEKLFF.

The CDR3 sequence: CASSLPGGVTDTQYF. As DNA, the CDR3 is TGTGCCAGCAGTTTGCCTGGCGGGGTCACAGATACGCAGTATTTT. The chain recombines TRBV27 with TRBJ2-3, with D possibly matching TRBD2 (6 bases). V lost 3 bases, J lost 2 bases, and 12 bases lay in between. CDR3 size: 15 residues. CDR1 MNHEY and CDR2 SMNVEV come from the germline V gene (reference sequence).

To note about this clone: One end of the junction fails to match germline, which may point to a read error. J is TRBJ2-5 and V is TRBV5-6, with 15 bases lining up with TRBD2. Germline loops: CDR1 SGHDT, CDR2 YYEEEE. The CDR3 length is 15 residues. DNA of the CDR3: TGTGCCAGCAGCGGGCGGACTAGCGGGAGGGCCTCGGAAGACTTC. This gives the protein CASSGRTSGRASEDF. Filled out from reference TRBV5-6 and TRBJ2-5, the complete variable domain reads DAGVTQSPTHLIKTRGQQVTLRCSPKSGHDTVSWYQQALGQGPQFIFQYYEEEERQRGNFPDRFSGHQFPNYSSELNVNALLLGDSALYLCASSGRTSGRASEDFGPGTRLLVL.

The chain uses TRBV10-3 and TRBJ2-1; TRBD2 agrees at 10 bases. The CDR3 totals 14 residues. Germline loops: CDR1 ENHRY, CDR2 SYGVKD. V lost 6 bases to trimming and J lost 6 bases; unmatched junction nucleotides: 5. DNA for the CDR3: TGTGCCATCAGAGAGCGGGGGGGCCTCAATGAGCAGTTCTTC. Translated: CAIRERGGLNEQFF.

CDR3 sequence (DNA): TGTGCCAGCAGCTTAGGTTTCGGGACAGGTGGCTACGAGCAGTACTTC. Protein sequence: CASSLGFGTGGYEQYF. The chain joins TRBV11-3 to TRBJ2-7; 8 bases map to TRBD1. Losses at the gene ends were 1 base for V and 3 bases for J; bases not matched to a gene: 8. Germline CDR1 reads SGHNT; CDR2 reads YENEEA. The CDR3 consists of 16 residues.

This chain uses TRBV10-1 with TRBJ2-2, with a weak D call TRBD1 (5 bases). Germline V lookup: CDR1 WNHNN, CDR2 SYGVQD (reference sequence). Trimming took 0 bases from V and 0 from J, leaving 11 bases between them. The CDR3 covers 17 residues. The CDR3, as DNA: TGCGCCAGCAGTGAGTCCCCTGAAGGGGCGAACACCGGGGAGCTGTTTTTT. It encodes CASSESPEGANTGELFF.

The J gene is TRBJ2-7, the V gene TRBV7-9; TRBD1 matches 9 bases. Germline V gives CDR1 SEHNR, CDR2 FQNEAQ (reference sequence). The junction had 12 bases not matched to a gene; V was cut back by 5 bases and J by 7 bases. The CDR3 extends over 15 amino acids. As DNA, the CDR3 is TGTGCCAGCAGCCCTCCGGGACAGGGCCTTAGGGAGCAGTACTTC. Its protein product is CASSPPGQGLREQYF.

This sequence joins TRBV30 and TRBJ2-3; D call uncertain. The CDR3 is 12 residues long. Per germline, CDR1 GTSNPN and CDR2 SVGIG (reference sequence). Trimming shortened V by 3 bases and J by 0 bases, and 4 bases separated the two germline ends. The CDR3, as DNA: TGTGCCTGGAGCCCGAGCACAGATACGCAGTATTTT. This gives the protein CAWSPSTDTQYF. Filled out from reference TRBV30 and TRBJ2-3, the complete variable domain reads SQTIHQWPATLVQPVGSPLSLECTVEGTSNPNLYWYRQAAGRGLQLLFYSVGIGQISSEVPQNLSASRPQDRQFILSSKKLLLSDSGFYLCAWSPSTDTQYFGPGTRLTVL.

V gene TRBV5-1 combines with J gene TRBJ2-5; TRBD2 aligns across 12 bases. V was clipped by 9 bases and J by 2 bases; unmatched bases: 8. Per germline, CDR1 SGHRS and CDR2 YFSETQ. The CDR3 has 15 amino acids. The CDR3 DNA follows: TGCGCCACCAGACTAGCGGGGGCCCATCAAGAGACCCAGTACTTC. Its protein is CATRLAGAHQETQYF.

J is TRBJ2-2 and V is TRBV7-7, with TRBD2 matching 8 bases. This CDR3 is 18 amino acids long. Germline V CDR1 and CDR2: SSHAT, FNYEAQ (reference sequence). After removal of 5 bases from V and 2 bases from J, the junction contained 13 bases not matched to a gene. In DNA form, the CDR3 reads TGTGCCAGCAGCCCCAGCGGGAGAAGACTATTAAACACCGGGGAGCTGTTTTTT. Translation gives CASSPSGRRLLNTGELFF. The complete variable domain, with remaining parts taken from reference TRBV7-7 and TRBJ2-2, reads GAGVSQSPRYKVTKRGQDVTLRCDPISSHATLYWYQQALGQGPEFLTYFNYEAQPDKSGLPSDRFSAERPEGSISTLTIQRTEQRDSAMYRCASSPSGRRLLNTGELFFGEGSRLTVL.

The chain recombines TRBV5-1 with TRBJ2-5, with D perhaps matching TRBD1 (6 bases). TRBJ2-7 matches the DNA end more closely, so the J call is doubtful. Germline CDR1 reads SGHRS; CDR2 reads YFSETQ. The length of the CDR3 is 13 residues. The CDR3 spells CASSLEQGYEQYF. The CDR3 DNA follows: TGCGCCAGCAGCTTGGAACAGGGTTACGAGCAGTACTTC.

V gene TRBV5-4 combines with J gene TRBJ1-1; 7 positions agree with TRBD1. With 3 bases clipped from V and 1 base from J, the junction kept 9 bases outside the gene matches. The germline gives CDR1 SGHNT, CDR2 YYREEE (reference sequence). This CDR3 has 16 amino acids. The CDR3 spells CASSSPGGQRNTEAFF. For the CDR3, the DNA is TGTGCCAGCAGCTCTCCAGGGGGTCAGAGGAACACTGAAGCTTTCTTT.

The chain links TRBV4-3 to TRBJ1-1, with TRBD1 as a possible D gene (5 bases). Germline loops: CDR1 LGHNA, CDR2 YSLEER. The V gene lost 0 bases and the J gene lost 6 bases, with 14 bases spanning the gap. The CDR3 loop spans 15 amino acids. The CDR3 region is CASSQEWWGGSEAFF. The CDR3 DNA is TGCGCCAGCAGCCAAGAATGGTGGGGGGGATCTGAAGCTTTCTTT.